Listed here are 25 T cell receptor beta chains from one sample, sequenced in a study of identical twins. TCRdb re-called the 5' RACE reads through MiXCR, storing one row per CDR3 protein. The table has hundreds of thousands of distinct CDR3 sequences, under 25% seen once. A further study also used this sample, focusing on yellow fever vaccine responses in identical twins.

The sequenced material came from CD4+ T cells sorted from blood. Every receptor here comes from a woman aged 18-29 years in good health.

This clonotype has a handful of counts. CDR3 protein: CASTIDGTTSYNEQFF. The CDR3 nucleotides read TGTGCCAGCACCATAGACGGGACTACCTCCTACAATGAGCAGTTCTTC. The chain joins TRBV27 to TRBJ2-1; 7 bases are shared with TRBD2. CDR3 length equals 16 residues. From germline, CDR1 is MNHEY and CDR2 SMNVEV (reference sequence). Germline trimming cut 7 bases from V and 0 bases from J; bases unmatched to any gene: 9.

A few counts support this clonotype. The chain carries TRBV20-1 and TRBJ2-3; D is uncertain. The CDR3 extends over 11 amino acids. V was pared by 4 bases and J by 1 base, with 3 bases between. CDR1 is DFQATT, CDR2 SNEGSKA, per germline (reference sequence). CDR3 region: CSATRTDTQYF. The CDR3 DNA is TGCAGTGCTACTCGCACAGATACGCAGTATTTT.

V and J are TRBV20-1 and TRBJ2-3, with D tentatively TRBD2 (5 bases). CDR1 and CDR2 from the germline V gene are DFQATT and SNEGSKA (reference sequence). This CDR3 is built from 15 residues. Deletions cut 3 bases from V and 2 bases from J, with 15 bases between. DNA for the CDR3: TGCAGTGCTAGGTTGCCTAGCTCCCTCACAGATACGCAGTATTTT. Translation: CSARLPSSLTDTQYF.

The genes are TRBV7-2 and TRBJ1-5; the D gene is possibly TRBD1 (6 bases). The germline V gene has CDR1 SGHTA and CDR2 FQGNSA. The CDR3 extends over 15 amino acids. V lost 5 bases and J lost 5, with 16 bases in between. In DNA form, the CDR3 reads TGTGCCAGCAGCCCGGTAGGGGGAGGGCATCAGCCCCAGCATTTT. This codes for CASSPVGGGHQPQHF.

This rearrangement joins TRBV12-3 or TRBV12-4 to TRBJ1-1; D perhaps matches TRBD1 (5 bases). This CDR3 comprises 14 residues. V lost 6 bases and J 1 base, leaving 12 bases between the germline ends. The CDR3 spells CASSQTAANTEAFF. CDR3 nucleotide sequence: TGTGCCAGCAGCCAGACAGCCGCGAACACTGAAGCTTTCTTT.

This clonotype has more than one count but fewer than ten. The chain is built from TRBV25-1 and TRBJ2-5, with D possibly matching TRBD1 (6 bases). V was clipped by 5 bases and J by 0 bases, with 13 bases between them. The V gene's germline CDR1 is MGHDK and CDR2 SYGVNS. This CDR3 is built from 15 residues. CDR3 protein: CASSIHWTDQETQYF. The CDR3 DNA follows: TGTGCCAGCAGTATACACTGGACAGACCAAGAGACCCAGTACTTC.

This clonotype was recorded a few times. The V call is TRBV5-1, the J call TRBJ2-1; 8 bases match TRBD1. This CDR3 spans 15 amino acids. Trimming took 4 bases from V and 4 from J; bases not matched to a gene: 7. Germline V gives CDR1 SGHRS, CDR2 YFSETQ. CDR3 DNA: TGCGCCAGCAGCGTCCGGGACAGGAGGTACAATGAGCAGTTCTTC. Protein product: CASSVRDRRYNEQFF.

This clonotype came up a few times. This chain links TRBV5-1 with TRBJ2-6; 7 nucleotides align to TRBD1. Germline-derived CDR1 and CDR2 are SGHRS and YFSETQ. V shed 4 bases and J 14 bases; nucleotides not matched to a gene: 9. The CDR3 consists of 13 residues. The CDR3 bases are TGCGCCAGCAGCCCAGATACGGACAGGTTCCTGACTTTC. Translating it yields CASSPDTDRFLTF.

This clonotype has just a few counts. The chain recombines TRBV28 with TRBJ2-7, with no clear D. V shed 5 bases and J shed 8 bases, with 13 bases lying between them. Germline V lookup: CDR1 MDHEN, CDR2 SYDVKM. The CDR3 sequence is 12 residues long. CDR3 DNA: TGTGCCAGCAGTCTTGCGGTCTCTCAGCAGTACTTC. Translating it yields CASSLAVSQQYF.

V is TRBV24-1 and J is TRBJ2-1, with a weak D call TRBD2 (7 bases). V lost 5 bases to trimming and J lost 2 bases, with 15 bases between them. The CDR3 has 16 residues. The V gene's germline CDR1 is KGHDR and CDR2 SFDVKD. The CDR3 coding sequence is TGTGCCACCAGTGGGGGGGCTAGCGGTACCTACAATGAGCAGTTCTTC. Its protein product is CATSGGASGTYNEQFF.

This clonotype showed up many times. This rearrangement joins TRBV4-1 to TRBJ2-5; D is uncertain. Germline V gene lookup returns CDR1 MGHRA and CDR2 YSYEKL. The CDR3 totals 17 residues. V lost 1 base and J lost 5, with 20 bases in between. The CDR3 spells CASSQVDLVPLPETQYF. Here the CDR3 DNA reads TGCGCCAGCAGCCAAGTTGATCTAGTACCACTCCCGGAGACCCAGTACTTC.

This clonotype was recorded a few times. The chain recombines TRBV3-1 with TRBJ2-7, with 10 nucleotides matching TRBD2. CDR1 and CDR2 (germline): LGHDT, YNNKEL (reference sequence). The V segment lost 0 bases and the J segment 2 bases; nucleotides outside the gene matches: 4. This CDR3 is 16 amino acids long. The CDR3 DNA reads TGTGCCAGCAGCCAAGATTTACTAGCGGGAACCTACGAGCAGTACTTC. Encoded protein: CASSQDLLAGTYEQYF.

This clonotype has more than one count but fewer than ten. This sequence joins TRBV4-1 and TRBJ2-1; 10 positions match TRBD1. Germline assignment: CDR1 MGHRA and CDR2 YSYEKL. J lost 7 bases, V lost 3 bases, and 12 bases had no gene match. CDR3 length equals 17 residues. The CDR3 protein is CASSQTLDRGRVNEQFF. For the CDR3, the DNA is TGCGCCAGCAGCCAGACACTCGACAGGGGGCGAGTAAATGAGCAGTTCTTC.

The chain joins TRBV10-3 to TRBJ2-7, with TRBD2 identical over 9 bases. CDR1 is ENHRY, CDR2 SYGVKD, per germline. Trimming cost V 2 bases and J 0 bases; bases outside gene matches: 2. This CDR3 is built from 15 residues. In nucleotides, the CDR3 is TGTGCCATCAGTGAGACTAGCGGGCTCTCCTACGAGCAGTACTTC. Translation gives CAISETSGLSYEQYF.

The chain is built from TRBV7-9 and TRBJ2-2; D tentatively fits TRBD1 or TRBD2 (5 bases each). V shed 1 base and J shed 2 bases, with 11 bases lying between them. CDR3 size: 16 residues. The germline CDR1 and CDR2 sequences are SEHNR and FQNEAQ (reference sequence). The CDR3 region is CASSLVGTSNTGELFF. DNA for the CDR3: TGTGCCAGCAGCTTAGTCGGGACCAGTAACACCGGGGAGCTGTTTTTT.

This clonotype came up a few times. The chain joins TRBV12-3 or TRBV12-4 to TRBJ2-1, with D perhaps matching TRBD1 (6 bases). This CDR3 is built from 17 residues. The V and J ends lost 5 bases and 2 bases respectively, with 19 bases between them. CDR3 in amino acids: CASSPRTVPSPYNEQFF. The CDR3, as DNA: TGTGCCAGCAGTCCGAGGACAGTCCCAAGTCCCTACAATGAGCAGTTCTTC.

DNA for the CDR3: TGTGCCAGCAGTTCAAGACAGGGCTTCTATAATTCACCCCTCCACTTT. This translates into CASSSRQGFYNSPLHF. This chain links TRBV27 with TRBJ1-6; the match to TRBD1 covers 7 bases. V was pared by 4 bases and J by 3 bases, with 6 bases of the junction left unmatched. CDR1 and CDR2 from the germline V gene are MNHEY and SMNVEV (reference sequence). CDR3 size: 16 residues.

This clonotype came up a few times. In DNA form, the CDR3 reads TGTGCCAGTAGAAAGGGGGAAAAGATGAACACTGAAGCTTTCTTT. Protein sequence: CASRKGEKMNTEAFF. This chain links TRBV27 with TRBJ1-1, with D possibly matching TRBD1 (6 bases). This CDR3 comprises 15 residues. Trimming took off 9 bases at V and 0 bases at J, with 17 bases between the two ends. CDR1 is MNHEY, CDR2 SMNVEV, per germline (reference sequence).

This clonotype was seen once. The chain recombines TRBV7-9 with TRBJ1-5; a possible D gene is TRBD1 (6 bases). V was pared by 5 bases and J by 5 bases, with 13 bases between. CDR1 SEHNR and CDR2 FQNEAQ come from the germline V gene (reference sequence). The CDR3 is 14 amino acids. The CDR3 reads CASSLGGQHQPQHF. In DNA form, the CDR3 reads TGTGCCAGCAGCCTAGGGGGACAACATCAGCCCCAGCATTTT. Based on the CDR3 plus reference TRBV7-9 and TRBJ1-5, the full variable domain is DTGVSQNPRHKITKRGQNVTFRCDPISEHNRLYWYRQTLGQGPEFLTYFQNEAQLEKSRLLSDRFSAERPKGSFSTLEIQRTEQGDSAMYLCASSLGGQHQPQHFGDGTRLSIL.

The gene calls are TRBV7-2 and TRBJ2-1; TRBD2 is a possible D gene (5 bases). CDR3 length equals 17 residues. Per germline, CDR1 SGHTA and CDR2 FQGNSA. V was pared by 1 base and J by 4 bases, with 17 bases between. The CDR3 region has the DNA TGTGCCAGCAGCTTAGGGGCGGGCGAGACGAGGTACAATGAGCAGTTCTTC. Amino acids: CASSLGAGETRYNEQFF.

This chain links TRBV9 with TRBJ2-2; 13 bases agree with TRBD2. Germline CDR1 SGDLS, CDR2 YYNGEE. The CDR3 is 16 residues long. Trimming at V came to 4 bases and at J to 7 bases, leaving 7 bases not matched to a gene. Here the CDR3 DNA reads TGTGCCAGCAGCCCTCGGACTAGCGGGAGTTTCGGGGAGCTGTTTTTT. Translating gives CASSPRTSGSFGELFF.

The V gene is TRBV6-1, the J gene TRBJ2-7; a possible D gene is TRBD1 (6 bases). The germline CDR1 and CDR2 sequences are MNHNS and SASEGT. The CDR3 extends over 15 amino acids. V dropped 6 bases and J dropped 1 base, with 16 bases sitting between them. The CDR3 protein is CASRLGQNPSYEQYF. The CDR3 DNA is TGTGCCAGCAGACTAGGACAGAACCCATCCTACGAGCAGTACTTC.

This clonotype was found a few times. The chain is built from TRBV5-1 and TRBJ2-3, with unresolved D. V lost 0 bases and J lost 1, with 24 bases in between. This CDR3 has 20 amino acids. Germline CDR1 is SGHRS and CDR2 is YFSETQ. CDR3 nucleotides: TGCGCCAGCAGCTTGGCCCAAGCCGTGACCAGGTCCGCGGGCACAGATACGCAGTATTTT. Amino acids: CASSLAQAVTRSAGTDTQYF.

As DNA, the CDR3 is TGCAGCGTTCTTCCGGGACTGCACTCTGATGAGCAGTTCTTC. Translating gives CSVLPGLHSDEQFF. This chain connects TRBV29-1 to TRBJ2-1; the D gene is possibly TRBD2 (6 bases). The germline V and J ends were trimmed by 5 bases and 8 bases, with 19 bases remaining between them. The germline V gene encodes CDR1 SQVTM and CDR2 ANQGSEA. CDR3 length equals 14 residues.

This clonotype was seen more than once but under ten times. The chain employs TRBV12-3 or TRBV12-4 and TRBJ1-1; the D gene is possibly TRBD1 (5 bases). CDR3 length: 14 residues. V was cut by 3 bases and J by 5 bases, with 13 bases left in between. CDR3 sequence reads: CASSLGSRGTEAFF. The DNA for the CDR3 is TGTGCCAGCAGTTTGGGCAGCCGGGGGACTGAAGCTTTCTTT.